A single sample gave rise to the 11 T cell receptor beta chains below, sequenced in a study of regulatory T cells in long-lasting Graves disease. Time point given: persistent/refractory GD, antithyroid drugs over 5 years with positive TRAb. PBMCs were the source of the RNA used for TCR sequencing. Library construction for TCR beta used iRepertoire HTBI primers and Arm-PCR of CDR3 regions. TCRdb called the multiplex PCR reads again in MiXCR, with one record for every CDR3 protein. The sample holds 400,000 to 500,000 distinct CDR3 sequences, around a fifth seen once. Sequences were derived from peripheral blood mononuclear cells (PBMCs), sampled when the disease was refractory, from a patient treated with antithyroid drugs. The receptors stem from a female donor with Graves disease.

The sample holds a few counts of this clonotype. The chain couples TRBV29-1 to TRBJ2-7, with 14 bases that match TRBD2. The germline V gene has CDR1 SQVTM and CDR2 ANQGSEA. CDR3 length: 12 amino acids. The CDR3 is CSVEGTSGRLTV. The CDR3 coding sequence is TGCAGCGTTGAAGGGACTAGCGGGAGGTTAACGGTC.

This clonotype has only a few counts. The chain has TRBV19 and TRBJ1-5, with unresolved D. In germline, CDR1 is LNHDA, CDR2 SQIVND (reference sequence). CDR3 length: 12 residues. The V gene lost 8 bases and the J gene lost 4 bases, with 9 bases spanning the gap. The CDR3 reads CASGSLNQPQHF. In DNA form, the CDR3 reads TGTGCCAGTGGTTCACTAAATCAGCCCCAGCATTTT.

In this sample, this clonotype turned up many times. The rearrangement joins TRBV28 to TRBJ2-7; perhaps D is TRBD1 or TRBD2 (5 bases each). The CDR3 spans 14 residues. The germline V gene encodes CDR1 MDHEN and CDR2 SYDVKM. Trimming stripped 7 bases from V and 3 bases from J, with 16 bases between. The DNA for the CDR3 is TGTGCCAGCACTCCTGGGGGTAGAATCTACGAGCAGTACTTC. Its protein is CASTPGGRIYEQYF.

For this clonotype: With only one base between it and a far larger clone, this is likely a read error. V usage is TRBV11-2 and J usage is TRBJ1-1; D remains unclear. This CDR3 spans 12 amino acids. V was clipped by 1 base and J by 5 bases, with 5 bases between them. The germline gives CDR1 SGHAT, CDR2 FQNNGV. CDR3 loop: CASSLVWTEAFF. CDR3 DNA: TGTGCCAGCAGCTTAGTTTGGACTGAAGCTTTCTTT.

This clonotype appeared many times. The rearrangement uses TRBV12-3 or TRBV12-4 and TRBJ2-5; D is unresolved. The V gene lost 6 bases and the J gene lost 2 bases, with 16 bases spanning the gap. The CDR3 sequence is 15 residues long. This CDR3 is CASSTKGPKQETQYF. CDR3 nucleotides: TGTGCCAGCAGCACTAAGGGCCCCAAACAAGAGACCCAGTACTTC.

This chain uses TRBV7-7 with TRBJ2-3, with unresolved D. Trimming removed 3 bases at V and 4 bases at J, with 8 bases between. Germline V CDR1 and CDR2: SSHAT, FNYEAQ (reference sequence). The CDR3 runs 13 residues. CDR3 region: CASSFLESDTQYF. CDR3 nucleotides: TGTGCCAGCAGCTTTTTAGAGTCAGATACGCAGTATTTT.

The rearrangement uses TRBV7-9 and TRBJ2-7; D unresolved. The germline V gene has CDR1 SEHNR and CDR2 FQNEAQ (reference sequence). V was pared by 4 bases and J by 6 bases, with 10 bases between. The CDR3 has 12 residues. In nucleotides, the CDR3 is TGTGCCAGCAGCTCGGTACAACTCGAGCAGTACTTC. Its protein is CASSSVQLEQYF. Full variable domain (remainder filled in from reference TRBV7-9 and TRBJ2-7): DTGVSQNPRHKITKRGQNVTFRCDPISEHNRLYWYRQTLGQGPEFLTYFQNEAQLEKSRLLSDRFSAERPKGSFSTLEIQRTEQGDSAMYLCASSSVQLEQYFGPGTRLTVT.

This clonotype was picked up many times. V gene TRBV7-9 combines with J gene TRBJ2-7; 7 bases are shared with TRBD1. V lost 5 bases to trimming and J lost 6 bases; unmatched junction nucleotides: 7. Germline loops: CDR1 SEHNR, CDR2 FQNEAQ (reference sequence). The CDR3 has 13 amino acids. The CDR3 DNA reads TGTGCCAGCAGCCTATTACAGGGGACCGAGCAGTACTTC. Protein sequence: CASSLLQGTEQYF.

This clonotype was seen ten or more times. The chain employs TRBV6-2 or TRBV6-3 and TRBJ1-2; D is uncertain. The germline V and J ends were trimmed by 0 bases and 2 bases, with 10 bases remaining between them. The germline CDR1 and CDR2 sequences are MNHEY and SVGEGT. The CDR3 extends over 15 amino acids. For the CDR3, the DNA is TGTGCCAGCAGTTACTCCGACACAGTCAACTATGGCTACACCTTC. Translated, it gives CASSYSDTVNYGYTF.

The CDR3 bases are TGTGCCAGCAGCTTTGAACCGGGACACCCTAATGAAAAACTGTTTTTT. It encodes CASSFEPGHPNEKLFF. V gene TRBV5-6 combines with J gene TRBJ1-4; D might be TRBD1 (6 bases). V dropped 2 bases and J dropped 3 bases, with 14 bases sitting between them. CDR1 SGHDT and CDR2 YYEEEE come from the germline V gene. The CDR3 extends over 16 amino acids.

At least ten counts were recorded for this clonotype. This chain links TRBV6-1 with TRBJ1-2; 8 bases are a match to TRBD1. The CDR3 is 16 amino acids. The junction had 7 bases not matched to a gene; V was cut back by 0 bases and J by 4 bases. The germline CDR1 and CDR2 sequences are MNHNS and SASEGT. CDR3 sequence (DNA): TGTGCCAGCAGTGAAGCGGGAGGACAGGGACTCTATGGCTACACCTTC. Its protein is CASSEAGGQGLYGYTF.